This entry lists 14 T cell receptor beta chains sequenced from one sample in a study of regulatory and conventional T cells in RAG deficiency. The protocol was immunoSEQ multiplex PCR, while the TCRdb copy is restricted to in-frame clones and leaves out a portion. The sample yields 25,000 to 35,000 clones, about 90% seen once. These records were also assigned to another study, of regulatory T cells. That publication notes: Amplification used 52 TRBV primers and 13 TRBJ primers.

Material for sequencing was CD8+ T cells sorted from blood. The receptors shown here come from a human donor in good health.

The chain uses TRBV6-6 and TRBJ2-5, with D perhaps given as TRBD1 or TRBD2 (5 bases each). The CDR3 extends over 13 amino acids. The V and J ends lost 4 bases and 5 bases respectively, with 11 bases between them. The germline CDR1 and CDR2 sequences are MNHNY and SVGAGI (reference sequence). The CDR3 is CASSFEWGETQYF. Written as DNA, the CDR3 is TGTGCCAGCAGTTTCGAGTGGGGGGAGACCCAGTACTTC.

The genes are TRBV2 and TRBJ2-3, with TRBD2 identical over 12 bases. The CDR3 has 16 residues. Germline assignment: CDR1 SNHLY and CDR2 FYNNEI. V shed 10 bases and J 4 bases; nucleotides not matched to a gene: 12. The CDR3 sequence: CATPPLLAGGPDTQYF. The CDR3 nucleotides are TGTGCCACCCCCCCCCTACTAGCGGGAGGCCCAGATACGCAGTATTTT.

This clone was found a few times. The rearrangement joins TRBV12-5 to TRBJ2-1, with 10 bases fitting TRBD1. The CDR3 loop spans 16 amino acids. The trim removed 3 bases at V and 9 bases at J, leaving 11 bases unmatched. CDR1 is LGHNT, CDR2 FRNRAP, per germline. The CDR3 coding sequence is TGTGCTAGTGGTTTTCAATACGGGACAGGGGATGGTGAGCAGTTCTTC. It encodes CASGFQYGTGDGEQFF.

CDR3 bases: TGTGCCAGCTGTTCCTGGCGGGGCCCCCACAATGAGCAGTTCTTC. This encodes CASCSWRGPHNEQFF. The chain joins TRBV28 to TRBJ2-1; TRBD2 might be the D (6 bases). Germline-derived CDR1 and CDR2 are MDHEN and SYDVKM. The germline V and J ends were trimmed by 8 bases and 5 bases, with 19 bases remaining between them. The CDR3 contains 15 residues.

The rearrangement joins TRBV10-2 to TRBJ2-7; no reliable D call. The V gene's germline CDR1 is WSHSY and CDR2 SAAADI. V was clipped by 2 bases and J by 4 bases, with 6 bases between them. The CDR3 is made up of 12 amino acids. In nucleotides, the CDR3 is TGCGCCAGCAGTGAGCCCCAATACGAGCAGTACTTC. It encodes CASSEPQYEQYF.

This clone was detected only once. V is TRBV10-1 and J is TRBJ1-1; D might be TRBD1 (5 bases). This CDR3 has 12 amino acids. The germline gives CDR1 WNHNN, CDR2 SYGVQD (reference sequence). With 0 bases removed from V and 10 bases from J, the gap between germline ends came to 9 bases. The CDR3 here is CASSESGASAFF. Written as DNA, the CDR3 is TGCGCCAGCAGTGAGTCCGGGGCGTCAGCTTTCTTT.

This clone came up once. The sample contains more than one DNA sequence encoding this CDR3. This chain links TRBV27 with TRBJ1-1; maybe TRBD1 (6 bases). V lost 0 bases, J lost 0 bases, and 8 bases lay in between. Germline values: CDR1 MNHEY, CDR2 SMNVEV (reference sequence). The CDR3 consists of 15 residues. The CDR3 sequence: CASSLSGTLNTEAFF. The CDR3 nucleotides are TGTGCCAGCAGTTTATCCGGGACACTGAACACTGAAGCTTTCTTT.

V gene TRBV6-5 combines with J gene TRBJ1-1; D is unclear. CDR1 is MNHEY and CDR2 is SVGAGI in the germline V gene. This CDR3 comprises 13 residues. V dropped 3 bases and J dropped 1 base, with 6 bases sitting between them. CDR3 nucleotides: TGTGCCAGCAGTTATTCCGAGAACACTGAAGCTTTCTTT. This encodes CASSYSENTEAFF.

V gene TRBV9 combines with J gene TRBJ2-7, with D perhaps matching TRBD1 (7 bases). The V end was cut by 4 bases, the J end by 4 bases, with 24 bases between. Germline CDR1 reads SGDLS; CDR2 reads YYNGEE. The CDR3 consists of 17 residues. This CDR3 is CASSRTSQGRLSYEQYF. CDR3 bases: TGTGCCAGCAGCAGGACGTCACAGGGGAGGCTGAGTTACGAGCAGTACTTC.

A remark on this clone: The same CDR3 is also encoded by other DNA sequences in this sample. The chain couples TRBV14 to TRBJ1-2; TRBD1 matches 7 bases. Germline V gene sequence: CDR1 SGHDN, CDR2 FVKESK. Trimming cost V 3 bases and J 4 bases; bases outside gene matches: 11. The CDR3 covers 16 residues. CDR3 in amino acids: CASSQDPTGYGYGYTF. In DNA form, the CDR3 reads TGTGCCAGCAGCCAGGACCCGACAGGGTACGGCTATGGCTACACCTTC.

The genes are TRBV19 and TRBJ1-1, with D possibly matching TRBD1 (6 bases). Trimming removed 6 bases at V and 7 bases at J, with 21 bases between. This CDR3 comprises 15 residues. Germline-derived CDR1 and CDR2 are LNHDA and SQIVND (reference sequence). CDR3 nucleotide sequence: TGTGCCAGTAGCGACGGAACACAGGGTCGGGATGAAGCTTTCTTT. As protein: CASSDGTQGRDEAFF.

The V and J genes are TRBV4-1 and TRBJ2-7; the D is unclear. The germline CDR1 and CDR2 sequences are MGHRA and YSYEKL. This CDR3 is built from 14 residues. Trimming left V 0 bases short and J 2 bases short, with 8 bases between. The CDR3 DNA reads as TGCGCCAGCAGCCAAGATCCAGGTACCTACGAGCAGTACTTC. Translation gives CASSQDPGTYEQYF.

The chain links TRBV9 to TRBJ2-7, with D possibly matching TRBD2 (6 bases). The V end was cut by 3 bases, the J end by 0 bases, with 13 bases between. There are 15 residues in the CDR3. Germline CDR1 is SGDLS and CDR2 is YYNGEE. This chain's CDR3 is CASSAEVGSSYEQYF. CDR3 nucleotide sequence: TGTGCCAGCAGCGCGGAGGTCGGGAGCTCCTACGAGCAGTACTTC.

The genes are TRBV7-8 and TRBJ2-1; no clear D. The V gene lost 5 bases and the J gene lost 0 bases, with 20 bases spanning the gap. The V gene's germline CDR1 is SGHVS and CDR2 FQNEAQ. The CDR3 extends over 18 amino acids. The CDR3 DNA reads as TGTGCCAGCAGCCTACCACATGAAGGCGGTAGCTCCTACAATGAGCAGTTCTTC. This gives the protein CASSLPHEGGSSYNEQFF.